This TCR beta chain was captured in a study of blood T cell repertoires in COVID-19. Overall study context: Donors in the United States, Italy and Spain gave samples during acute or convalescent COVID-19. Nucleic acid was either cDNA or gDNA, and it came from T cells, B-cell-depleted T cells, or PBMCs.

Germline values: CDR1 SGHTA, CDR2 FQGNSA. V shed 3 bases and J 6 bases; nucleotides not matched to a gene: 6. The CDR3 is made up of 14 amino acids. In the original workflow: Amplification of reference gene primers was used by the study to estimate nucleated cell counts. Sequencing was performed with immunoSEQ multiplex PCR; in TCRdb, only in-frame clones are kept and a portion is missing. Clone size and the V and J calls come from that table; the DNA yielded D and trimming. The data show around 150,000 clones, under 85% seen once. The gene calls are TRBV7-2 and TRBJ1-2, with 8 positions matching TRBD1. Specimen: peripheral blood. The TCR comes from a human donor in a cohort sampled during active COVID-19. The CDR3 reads CASSLETGVDGYTF. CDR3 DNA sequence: TGTGCCAGCAGCTTGGAGACAGGGGTGGATGGCTACACCTTC.